This T cell receptor beta chain stems from a study of T cells expressing NK-cell markers. TCRdb re-called the 5' RACE reads; one entry per CDR3 protein, DNA not given. Its listing shows about 180,000 distinct CDR3 sequences. The CDR3 spans 15 residues. Germline values: CDR1 SGHRS, CDR2 YFSETQ. The source of this sequence is a woman aged 18-70 years in good health. Sequencing input: blood T cells: a sorted CD56 or NKG2C T cell subset, CD4+ or CD8+ T cells, or bulk PBMC T cells (not recorded which). The rearrangement joins TRBV5-1 to TRBJ2-7; TCRdb outputs TRBD1, but without DNA this stays unchecked. The CDR3 spells CASSLWLTGGSEQYF. The entire variable domain, with the rest obtained from reference TRBV5-1 and TRBJ2-7, is as follows: KAGVTQTPRYLIKTRGQQVTLSCSPISGHRSVSWYQQTPGQGLQFLFEYFSETQRNKGNFPGRFSGRQFSNSRSEMNVSTLELGDSALYLCASSLWLTGGSEQYFGPGTRLTVT.